The 23 T cell receptor beta chains below come from one sample, sequenced in a study of blood T cell repertoires in COVID-19. TCRdb keeps only in-frame clones here, not all; method: immunoSEQ multiplex PCR. The sample includes approximately 200,000 clones, roughly 81% of them seen just once. Material: peripheral blood. The receptors derive from an elderly woman with COVID-19, enrolled during active disease.

The V call is TRBV6-6, the J call TRBJ2-7; tentative D call: TRBD1 (6 bases). Germline CDR1 MNHNY, CDR2 SVGAGI (reference sequence). CDR3 length: 15 residues. V lost 0 bases and J 2 bases, leaving 11 bases between the germline ends. In nucleotides, the CDR3 is TGTGCCAGCAGTTACTCAGGGGACAAGCCCTACGAGCAGTACTTC. This codes for CASSYSGDKPYEQYF.

This sequence joins TRBV29-1 and TRBJ2-2; the D gene is possibly TRBD2 (7 bases). The germline CDR1 and CDR2 sequences are SQVTM and ANQGSEA. The CDR3 has 16 amino acids. Trimming pared 7 bases from V and 0 bases from J, leaving 18 bases between. This CDR3 is CSAIKGGDANTGELFF. CDR3 sequence (DNA): TGCAGCGCCATCAAAGGGGGGGACGCGAACACCGGGGAGCTGTTTTTT.

This chain links TRBV5-5 with TRBJ1-3; possible D gene TRBD1, 5 bases. V lost 0 bases and J 3 bases, leaving 16 bases between the germline ends. Germline V gives CDR1 SGHKS, CDR2 YYEKEE (reference sequence). The CDR3 length is 17 residues. In DNA, the CDR3 is TGTGCCAGCAGCTTGGCTGGCTTCGACAGCCTTGGAAACACCATATATTTT. Translation gives CASSLAGFDSLGNTIYF.

The chain joins TRBV7-2 to TRBJ2-3; no reliable D call. Trimming pared 2 bases from V and 5 bases from J, leaving 5 bases between. CDR3 length equals 12 residues. Germline values: CDR1 SGHTA, CDR2 FQGNSA. CDR3 amino acids: CASSLFRDTQYF. CDR3 in DNA: TGTGCCAGCAGCTTATTCAGAGATACGCAGTATTTT.

The V call is TRBV4-1, the J call TRBJ2-4, with TRBD1 matching 7 bases. V lost 5 bases and J lost 6; bases outside the gene matches: 7. CDR3 length: 14 residues. From germline, CDR1 is MGHRA and CDR2 YSYEKL. Here the CDR3 reads CASSYTQGLNIQYF. CDR3 nucleotide sequence: TGCGCCAGCAGCTATACACAGGGGTTAAACATTCAGTACTTC.

V gene TRBV28 combines with J gene TRBJ2-7; 9 bases line up with TRBD1. V lost 5 bases to trimming and J lost 3 bases; unmatched junction nucleotides: 8. The length of the CDR3 is 15 residues. The germline gives CDR1 MDHEN, CDR2 SYDVKM. For the CDR3, the DNA is TGTGCCAGCAGTCCCTGGACAGGGGCAGACTACGAGCAGTACTTC. Translated: CASSPWTGADYEQYF.

This chain links TRBV5-1 with TRBJ2-1, with D unresolved. The V end lost 3 bases, the J end lost 0 bases, and 13 bases lay between the germline ends. CDR1 is SGHRS, CDR2 YFSETQ, per germline. CDR3 length: 16 amino acids. CDR3 protein: CASSSGLSSSYNEQFF. The CDR3 DNA reads as TGCGCCAGCAGCTCGGGTTTGTCCAGCTCCTACAATGAGCAGTTCTTC.

CDR3 coding DNA: TGCGCCAGCAGCCGGGGACAAGCCGCCTACAATGAGCAGTTCTTC. This codes for CASSRGQAAYNEQFF. The chain employs TRBV5-1 and TRBJ2-1; tentative D call: TRBD1 (6 bases). V lost 4 bases to trimming and J lost 2 bases, with 13 bases between them. This CDR3 region has 15 residues. Germline CDR1 is SGHRS and CDR2 is YFSETQ.

This chain uses TRBV5-1 with TRBJ2-7, with a tentative D call TRBD1 (5 bases). Germline V gene sequence: CDR1 SGHRS, CDR2 YFSETQ. This CDR3 region has 13 residues. Deletions cut 7 bases from V and 2 bases from J, with 13 bases between. The CDR3 sequence: CASGVQGPYEQYF. In DNA, the CDR3 is TGCGCCAGCGGGGTTCAGGGCCCCTACGAGCAGTACTTC.

This clone has just a few counts. The V call is TRBV19, the J call TRBJ1-5; 9 bases match TRBD1. Germline V gene sequence: CDR1 LNHDA, CDR2 SQIVND (reference sequence). CDR3 length equals 14 residues. V gave up 7 bases and J gave up 5 bases; unmatched junction bases: 6. The CDR3 nucleotides are TGTGCCAGTAATAAACAGGGGGCGGATCAGCCCCAGCATTTT. This encodes CASNKQGADQPQHF. Full variable domain (missing parts from reference TRBV19 and TRBJ1-5): DGGITQSPKYLFRKEGQNVTLSCEQNLNHDAMYWYRQDPGQGLRLIYYSQIVNDFQKGDIAEGYSVSREKKESFPLTVTSAQKNPTAFYLCASNKQGADQPQHFGDGTRLSIL.

DNA for the CDR3: TGCAGCGTTGAAGATCGCGCAGATACGCAGTATTTT. Residues: CSVEDRADTQYF. The V and J genes are TRBV29-1 and TRBJ2-3; D unclear. The V end was cut by 0 bases, the J end by 4 bases, with 5 bases between. The CDR3 loop spans 12 amino acids. CDR1 SQVTM and CDR2 ANQGSEA come from the germline V gene.

This clone has just a few counts. The genes are TRBV2 and TRBJ2-2; D ambiguous. V lost 3 bases, J lost 2 bases, and 4 bases lay in between. The germline CDR1 and CDR2 sequences are SNHLY and FYNNEI. CDR3 length: 13 amino acids. CDR3 bases: TGTGCCAGCAGTGACCCAAACACCGGGGAGCTGTTTTTT. Its translation is CASSDPNTGELFF.

This clone came up a few times. V usage is TRBV2 and J usage is TRBJ2-7; no clear D. Germline CDR1 SNHLY, CDR2 FYNNEI. The CDR3 has 13 amino acids. V was shortened by 5 bases and J by 2 bases, with 10 bases between the two germline ends. CDR3 protein: CASSKHMTYEQYF. CDR3 in DNA: TGTGCCAGCAGTAAGCATATGACCTACGAGCAGTACTTC.

This chain joins TRBV6-6 and TRBJ2-7; D perhaps matches TRBD2 (6 bases). The CDR3 runs 12 residues. Trimming pared 5 bases from V and 6 bases from J, leaving 11 bases between. CDR1 and CDR2 (germline): MNHNY, SVGAGI (reference sequence). The CDR3 DNA reads as TGTGCCAGCAGTACGCGGGGCGGCGAGCAGTACTTC. This codes for CASSTRGGEQYF.

This chain uses TRBV3-1 (or the pseudogene TRBV3-2) with TRBJ2-2, with D possibly being TRBD2 (5 bases). V was trimmed by 6 bases and J by 1 base, leaving 15 bases between them. CDR1 LGHDT and CDR2 YNNKEL come from the germline V gene (reference sequence). The CDR3 consists of 16 residues. The CDR3 DNA is TGTGCCAGCAGGCGGACTTTCTATCTGAACACCGGGGAGCTGTTTTTT. Its protein is CASRRTFYLNTGELFF.

The V gene is TRBV7-8, the J gene TRBJ2-1; tentatively, D is TRBD2 (6 bases). CDR1 and CDR2 from the germline V gene are SGHVS and FQNEAQ. The CDR3 is 16 residues long. The V and J ends lost 4 bases and 0 bases respectively, with 13 bases between them. The CDR3, as DNA: TGTGCCAGCAGCTCTCCTAGCGTTCGCTCCTACAATGAGCAGTTCTTC. Translating it yields CASSSPSVRSYNEQFF.

The CDR3 is CASSSRSSYEQYF. The CDR3 DNA reads as TGTGCCAGCAGCTCCCGTAGCTCCTACGAGCAGTACTTC. The genes are TRBV7-8 and TRBJ2-7; no firm D call. The germline gives CDR1 SGHVS, CDR2 FQNEAQ. V shed 4 bases and J shed 0 bases, with 7 bases lying between them. The length of the CDR3 is 13 residues.

The rearrangement links TRBV27 to TRBJ2-5; D unclear. Germline values: CDR1 MNHEY, CDR2 SMNVEV (reference sequence). The V and J ends lost 6 bases and 1 base respectively, with 15 bases between them. The CDR3 covers 15 residues. The CDR3 here is CASRTFGHLQETQYF. The CDR3 DNA reads TGTGCCAGCAGGACCTTTGGGCACCTCCAAGAGACCCAGTACTTC.

The chain couples TRBV25-1 to TRBJ2-7; 9 bases are shared with TRBD2. J was trimmed by 2 bases and V by 3 bases; bases with no gene match: 5. This CDR3 region has 15 residues. CDR1 MGHDK and CDR2 SYGVNS come from the germline V gene. The CDR3 bases are TGTGCCAGCAGTGATACTAGCGGGCCTGCCTACGAGCAGTACTTC. Translating it yields CASSDTSGPAYEQYF.

This clone has just a few counts. This chain connects TRBV28 to TRBJ1-3; unclear D gene. The CDR3 length is 13 residues. CDR1 and CDR2 (germline): MDHEN, SYDVKM. Trimming shortened V by 7 bases and J by 4 bases, and 11 bases separated the two germline ends. CDR3 sequence (DNA): TGTGCCAGCATTTTTCCGGGGGGAAACACCATATATTTT. It specifies CASIFPGGNTIYF. The whole variable domain, remainder taken from reference TRBV28 and TRBJ1-3, is DVKVTQSSRYLVKRTGEKVFLECVQDMDHENMFWYRQDPGLGLRLIYFSYDVKMKEKGDIPEGYSVSREKKERFSLILESASTNQTSMYLCASIFPGGNTIYFGEGSWLTVV.

The chain is built from TRBV19 and TRBJ1-3, with D possibly being TRBD1 (5 bases). The CDR3 loop spans 15 amino acids. CDR1 and CDR2 (germline): LNHDA, SQIVND (reference sequence). Trimming pared 6 bases from V and 0 bases from J, leaving 12 bases between. CDR3 region: CASRAGRNSGNTIYF. CDR3 sequence (DNA): TGTGCCAGTAGGGCGGGACGGAACTCTGGAAACACCATATATTTT.

The chain employs TRBV5-1 and TRBJ2-7; TRBD2 agrees at 7 bases. This CDR3 contains 14 residues. Trimming removed 0 bases from V and 2 bases from J; junction bases left unmatched: 2. Germline V gives CDR1 SGHRS, CDR2 YFSETQ. The CDR3 nucleotides are TGCGCCAGCAGCTTGGAACTAGCGCCCTACGAGCAGTACTTC. Protein sequence: CASSLELAPYEQYF.

The gene calls are TRBV5-1 and TRBJ2-5, with D possibly TRBD2 on 8 matching bases. This CDR3 contains 15 residues. Germline values: CDR1 SGHRS, CDR2 YFSETQ. V lost 4 bases and J 3 bases, leaving 16 bases between the germline ends. CDR3 DNA: TGCGCCAGCAGCCGGGAGGGGGCGGCAGAAGAGACCCAGTACTTC. Its protein is CASSREGAAEETQYF.